This TCR beta chain was captured in a study of a mutant IDH1 vaccine in newly diagnosed glioma. The germline gives CDR1 MGHRA, CDR2 YSYEKL. V gave up 1 base and J gave up 0 bases, with 9 bases separating them. There are 15 residues in the CDR3. The sample's time point: baseline, week 1 (first vaccination visit). The treatment denotes: pre-vaccination baseline after standard-of-care therapy. Assay: immunoSEQ multiplex PCR; the TCRdb copy retains only in-frame clones and omits some. The sample carries 25,000 to 35,000 clones, 70% to 90% recorded once. The material was PBMCs, obtained from a glioma patient treated with radiotherapy, temozolomide or both. This sequence joins TRBV4-1 and TRBJ1-2; D may be TRBD1 (5 bases). The source of this sequence is a woman in her thirties or forties with glioma. As DNA, the CDR3 is TGCGCCAGCAGCCAAGTGGCAGGGTCTAACTATGGCTACACCTTC. Translating gives CASSQVAGSNYGYTF.